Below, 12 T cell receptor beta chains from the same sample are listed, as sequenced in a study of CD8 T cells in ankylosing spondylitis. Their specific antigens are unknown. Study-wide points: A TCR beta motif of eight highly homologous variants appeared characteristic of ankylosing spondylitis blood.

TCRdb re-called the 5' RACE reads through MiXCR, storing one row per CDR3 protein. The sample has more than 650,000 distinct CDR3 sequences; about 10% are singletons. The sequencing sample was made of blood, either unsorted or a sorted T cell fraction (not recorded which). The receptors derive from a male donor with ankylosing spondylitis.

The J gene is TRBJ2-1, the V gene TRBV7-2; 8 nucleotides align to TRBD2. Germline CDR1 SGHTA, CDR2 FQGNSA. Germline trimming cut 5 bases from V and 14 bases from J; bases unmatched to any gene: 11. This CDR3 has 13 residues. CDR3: CASSTRGSGTKFF. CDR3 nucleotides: TGTGCCAGCAGCACCAGAGGTAGCGGGACTAAGTTCTTC.

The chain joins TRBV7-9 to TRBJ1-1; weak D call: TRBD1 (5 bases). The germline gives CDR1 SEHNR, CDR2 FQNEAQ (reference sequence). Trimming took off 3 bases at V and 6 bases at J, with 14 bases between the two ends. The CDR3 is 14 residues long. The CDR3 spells CASSLSGYAAEAFF. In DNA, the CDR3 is TGTGCCAGCAGCTTGTCAGGGTATGCCGCTGAAGCTTTCTTT.

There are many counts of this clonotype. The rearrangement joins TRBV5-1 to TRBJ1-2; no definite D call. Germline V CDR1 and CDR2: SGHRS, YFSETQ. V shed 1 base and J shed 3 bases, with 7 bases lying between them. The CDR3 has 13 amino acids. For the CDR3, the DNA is TGCGCCAGCAGCTTGACGGAGTACTATGGCTACACCTTC. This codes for CASSLTEYYGYTF. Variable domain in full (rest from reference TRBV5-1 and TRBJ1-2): KAGVTQTPRYLIKTRGQQVTLSCSPISGHRSVSWYQQTPGQGLQFLFEYFSETQRNKGNFPGRFSGRQFSNSRSEMNVSTLELGDSALYLCASSLTEYYGYTFGSGTRLTVV.

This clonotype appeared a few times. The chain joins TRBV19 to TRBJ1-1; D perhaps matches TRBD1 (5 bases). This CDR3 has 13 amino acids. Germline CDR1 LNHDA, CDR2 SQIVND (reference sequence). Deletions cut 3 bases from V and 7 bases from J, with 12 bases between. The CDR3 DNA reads TGTGCCAGTAGTATTATGACGGGGCTTGAAGCTTTCTTT. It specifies CASSIMTGLEAFF. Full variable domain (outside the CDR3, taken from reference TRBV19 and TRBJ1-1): DGGITQSPKYLFRKEGQNVTLSCEQNLNHDAMYWYRQDPGQGLRLIYYSQIVNDFQKGDIAEGYSVSREKKESFPLTVTSAQKNPTAFYLCASSIMTGLEAFFGQGTRLTVV.

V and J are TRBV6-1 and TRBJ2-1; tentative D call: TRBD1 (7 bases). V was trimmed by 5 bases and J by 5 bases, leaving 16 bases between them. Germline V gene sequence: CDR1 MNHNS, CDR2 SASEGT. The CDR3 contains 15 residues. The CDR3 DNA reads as TGTGCCAGCAGTCGCGGACAGGCGGGGAACAATGAGCAGTTCTTC. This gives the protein CASSRGQAGNNEQFF.

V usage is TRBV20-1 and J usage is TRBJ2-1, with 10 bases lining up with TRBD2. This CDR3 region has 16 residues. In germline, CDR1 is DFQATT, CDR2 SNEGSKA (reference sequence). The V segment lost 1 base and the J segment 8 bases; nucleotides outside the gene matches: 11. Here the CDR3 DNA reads TGCAGTGCTAGAGCCTTTCTAGCGGGGGCGCAGGATGAGCAGTTCTTC. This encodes CSARAFLAGAQDEQFF.

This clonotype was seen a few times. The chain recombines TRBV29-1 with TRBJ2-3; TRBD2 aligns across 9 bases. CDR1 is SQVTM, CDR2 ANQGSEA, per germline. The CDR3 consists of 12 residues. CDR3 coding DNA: TGCAGTTTAGCGGGAGCTCCAGATACGCAGTATTTT. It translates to CSLAGAPDTQYF.

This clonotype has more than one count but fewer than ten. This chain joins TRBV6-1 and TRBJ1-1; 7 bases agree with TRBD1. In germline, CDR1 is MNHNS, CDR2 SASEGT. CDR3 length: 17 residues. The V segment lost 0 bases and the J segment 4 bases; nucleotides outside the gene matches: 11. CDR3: CASSEAHLGGRATEAFF. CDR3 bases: TGTGCCAGCAGTGAAGCGCACTTAGGGGGCAGGGCCACTGAAGCTTTCTTT.

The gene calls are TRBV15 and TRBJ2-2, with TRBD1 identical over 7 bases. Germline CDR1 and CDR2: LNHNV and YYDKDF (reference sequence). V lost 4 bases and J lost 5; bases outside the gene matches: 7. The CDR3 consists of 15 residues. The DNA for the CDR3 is TGTGCCACCAGCATCCGACAGGGAGATACCGGGGAGCTGTTTTTT. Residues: CATSIRQGDTGELFF.

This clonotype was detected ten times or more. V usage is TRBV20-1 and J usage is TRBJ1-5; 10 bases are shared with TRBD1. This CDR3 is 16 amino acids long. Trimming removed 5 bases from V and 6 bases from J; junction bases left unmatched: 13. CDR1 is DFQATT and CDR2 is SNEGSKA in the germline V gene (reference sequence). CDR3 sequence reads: CSAGRTGTGVGQPQHF. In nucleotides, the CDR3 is TGCAGTGCTGGAAGGACCGGGACAGGGGTGGGTCAGCCCCAGCATTTT.

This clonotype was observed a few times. CDR3 amino acids: CASIDPSGNTIYF. DNA for the CDR3: TGTGCCAGTATCGACCCCTCTGGAAACACCATATATTTT. The V call is TRBV6-6, the J call TRBJ1-3, with D hard to call. V lost 9 bases, J lost 0 bases, and 9 bases lay in between. The germline gives CDR1 MNHNY, CDR2 SVGAGI (reference sequence). This CDR3 contains 13 residues.

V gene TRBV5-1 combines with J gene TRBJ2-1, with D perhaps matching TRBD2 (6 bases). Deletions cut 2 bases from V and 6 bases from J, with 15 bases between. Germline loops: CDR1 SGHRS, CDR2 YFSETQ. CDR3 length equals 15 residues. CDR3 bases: TGCGCCAGCAGCTTCGGGGCTAGCGTAGGCAATGAGCAGTTCTTC. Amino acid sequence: CASSFGASVGNEQFF.